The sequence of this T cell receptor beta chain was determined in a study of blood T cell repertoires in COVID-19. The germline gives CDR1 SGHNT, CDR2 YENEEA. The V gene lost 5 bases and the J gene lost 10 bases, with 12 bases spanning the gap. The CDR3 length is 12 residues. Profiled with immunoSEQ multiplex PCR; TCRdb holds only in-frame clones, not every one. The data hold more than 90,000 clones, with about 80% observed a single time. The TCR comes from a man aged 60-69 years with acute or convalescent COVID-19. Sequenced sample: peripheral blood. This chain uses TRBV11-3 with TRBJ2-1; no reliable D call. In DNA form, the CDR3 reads TGTGCCAGCAGCGCCTACTTGCTAGAGCAGTTCTTC. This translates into CASSAYLLEQFF.